These 21 T cell receptor beta chains came from one sample sequenced in a study of T cells in Graves' hyperthyroidism and ophthalmopathy. Amplification yielded TCR beta CDR3 regions, with RNA transcripts as the source. When the TCR CDR3 underwent first-round RT-PCR, the HTBI primer set was used. TCRdb processed the multiplex PCR reads anew with MiXCR; each CDR3 protein has one entry. The sample contains about 92,000 distinct CDR3 sequences, under 65% of which appear only once. Input material: blood. These receptors were collected from a woman between 40 and 55 years old with Graves' hyperthyroidism.

There are many counts of this clonotype. The chain employs TRBV7-9 and TRBJ2-3; 12 nucleotides agree with TRBD2. Looked up from germline, CDR1 is SEHNR and CDR2 is FQNEAQ (reference sequence). The trim removed 4 bases at V and 2 bases at J, leaving 4 bases unmatched. CDR3 length: 16 amino acids. The CDR3 loop reads CASSWRLAGATDTQYF. The DNA of the CDR3 is TGTGCCAGCAGCTGGAGACTAGCGGGAGCCACAGATACGCAGTATTTT.

The CDR3 sequence: CASSLGLAGTIQETQYF. As DNA, the CDR3 is TGTGCCAGCAGTTTGGGACTAGCGGGCACAATCCAAGAGACCCAGTACTTC. This chain links TRBV7-8 with TRBJ2-5, with 12 positions matching TRBD2. Unmatched junction bases numbered 9, after V lost 6 bases and J lost 1 base. Germline CDR1 SGHVS, CDR2 FQNEAQ. The length of the CDR3 is 17 residues. The full variable domain, in which reference TRBV7-8 and TRBJ2-5 provide the parts outside the CDR3, is GAGVSQSPRYKVAKRGQDVALRCDPISGHVSLFWYQQALGQGPEFLTYFQNEAQLDKSGLPSDRFFAERPEGSVSTLKIQRTQQEDSAVYLCASSLGLAGTIQETQYFGPGTRLLVL.

About this clonotype: Without the conserved terminal phenylalanine or tryptophan, this CDR3 likely stems from a read error. V usage is TRBV7-2 and J usage is TRBJ1-6; D ambiguous. There are 11 residues in the CDR3. With 2 bases removed from V and 13 bases from J, the gap between germline ends came to 6 bases. Germline values: CDR1 SGHTA, CDR2 FQGNSA. The CDR3 protein is CASSLRSPLHS. CDR3 bases: TGTGCCAGCAGCTTAAGATCCCCCCTCCACTCT.

The chain couples TRBV10-3 to TRBJ2-7; 7 bases are shared with TRBD1. The V gene's germline CDR1 is ENHRY and CDR2 SYGVKD. The V and J ends lost 4 bases and 1 base, in that order; junction bases with no gene match: 7. This CDR3 spans 15 amino acids. The CDR3 DNA sequence: TGTGCCATCAGTGTGGCATCGGGACAGTCCTACGAGCAGTACTTC. Protein: CAISVASGQSYEQYF.

This clonotype was detected ten times or more. The J gene is TRBJ1-1, the V gene TRBV6-5, with D possibly TRBD1 on 5 matching bases. With 0 bases removed from V and 0 bases from J, the gap between germline ends came to 11 bases. Looked up from germline, CDR1 is MNHEY and CDR2 is SVGAGI. This CDR3 contains 16 residues. CDR3 DNA sequence: TGTGCCAGCAGTTACTCGAGCTGGACAATGAACACTGAAGCTTTCTTT. This codes for CASSYSSWTMNTEAFF.

This rearrangement joins TRBV20-1 to TRBJ2-3; D is undetermined. V lost 3 bases to trimming and J lost 4 bases, with 14 bases between them. This CDR3 spans 14 amino acids. Germline CDR1 DFQATT, CDR2 SNEGSKA (reference sequence). CDR3 in DNA: TGCAGTGCTAGGACTTCCGCACGGGCAGATACGCAGTATTTT. Translation gives CSARTSARADTQYF.

This chain connects TRBV7-3 to TRBJ1-2; no definite D call. The CDR3 covers 16 residues. Trimming took off 3 bases at V and 2 bases at J, with 16 bases between the two ends. Germline lookup yields CDR1 SGHTA and CDR2 FQGTGA. CDR3 in DNA: TGTGCCAGCAGCTTCACCGGGAGAATCAGCAACTATGGCTACACCTTC. This encodes CASSFTGRISNYGYTF.

This clonotype was detected many times. This chain links TRBV7-7 with TRBJ2-2; 10 bases are a match to TRBD1. The CDR3 runs to 15 residues. Germline values: CDR1 SSHAT, CDR2 FNYEAQ (reference sequence). V lost 4 bases and J lost 4; bases outside the gene matches: 3. CDR3 sequence (DNA): TGTGCCAGCAGCTCCGGGACAGGGGTCACCGGGGAGCTGTTTTTT. Its protein product is CASSSGTGVTGELFF.

The chain uses TRBV14 and TRBJ2-5, with 8 positions matching TRBD2. Looked up from germline, CDR1 is SGHDN and CDR2 is FVKESK. This CDR3 has 14 residues. With V trimmed by 7 bases and J by 1 base, 5 bases remained unmatched. CDR3 in DNA: TGTGCCAGCAACTCGGCGGGGGGCCAAGAGACCCAGTACTTC. Translation gives CASNSAGGQETQYF.

The chain uses TRBV19 and TRBJ1-2, with 10 bases that match TRBD1. The germline V gene encodes CDR1 LNHDA and CDR2 SQIVND (reference sequence). J gave up 6 bases and V 5 bases, and 9 bases lay outside the gene matches. The CDR3 contains 15 residues. For the CDR3, the DNA is TGTGCCAGTAGTGTCGGGACAGGGGAGGACCATGGCTACACCTTC. It is translated as CASSVGTGEDHGYTF.

The chain recombines TRBV29-1 with TRBJ2-2; the D is unclear. Germline CDR1 is SQVTM and CDR2 is ANQGSEA. The germline V and J ends were trimmed by 8 bases and 8 bases, with 6 bases remaining between them. The CDR3 runs 9 residues. The CDR3 region is CSLVGELFF. The CDR3, as DNA: TGCAGCTTAGTAGGGGAGCTGTTTTTT.

J is TRBJ1-5 and V is TRBV30; D is unresolved. The V end lost 4 bases, the J end lost 7 bases, and 14 bases lay between the germline ends. The CDR3 length is 13 residues. Looked up from germline, CDR1 is GTSNPN and CDR2 is SVGIG (reference sequence). Here the CDR3 DNA reads TGTGCCTGGACGATGGAGAGAGGACAGCCCCAGCATTTT. Translating gives CAWTMERGQPQHF. Combining the CDR3 with reference TRBV30 and TRBJ1-5 gives the whole variable domain SQTIHQWPATLVQPVGSPLSLECTVEGTSNPNLYWYRQAAGRGLQLLFYSVGIGQISSEVPQNLSASRPQDRQFILSSKKLLLSDSGFYLCAWTMERGQPQHFGDGTRLSIL.

In this sample, this clonotype turned up many times. This chain links TRBV5-1 with TRBJ2-7, with 10 bases lining up with TRBD1. The ends lost 4 bases at V and 7 bases at J; junction bases unmatched: 8. Germline-derived CDR1 and CDR2 are SGHRS and YFSETQ. The CDR3 contains 14 residues. CDR3 residues: CASSPGQGFLEQYF. Here the CDR3 DNA reads TGCGCCAGCAGCCCGGGACAGGGGTTTTTGGAGCAGTACTTC. The whole variable domain, filled in from reference TRBV5-1 and TRBJ2-7, reads KAGVTQTPRYLIKTRGQQVTLSCSPISGHRSVSWYQQTPGQGLQFLFEYFSETQRNKGNFPGRFSGRQFSNSRSEMNVSTLELGDSALYLCASSPGQGFLEQYFGPGTRLTVT.

Points on this clonotype: The junction departs from germline at one end; a sequencing error may be responsible. V usage is TRBV6-5 and J usage is TRBJ1-2; 8 bases align to TRBD1. Germline lookup yields CDR1 MNHEY and CDR2 SVGAGI. This CDR3 is 17 amino acids long. This chain's CDR3 is CASSYLVHHSTGGGYAF. The DNA for the CDR3 is TGTGCCAGCAGTTACCTGGTACACCACTCAACAGGGGGTGGCTACGCCTTC.

J is TRBJ2-5 and V is TRBV2; weak D call: TRBD1 (6 bases). V lost 6 bases and J 4 bases, leaving 9 bases between the germline ends. This CDR3 has 12 amino acids. Germline CDR1 and CDR2: SNHLY and FYNNEI. The CDR3 nucleotides read TGTGCCAGCAGGGGGGCGGGAGAGACCCAGTACTTC. Protein: CASRGAGETQYF.

There are many counts of this clonotype. This chain joins TRBV5-8 and TRBJ2-3; possible D gene TRBD2, 5 bases. This CDR3 region has 14 residues. Looked up from germline, CDR1 is SGHTS and CDR2 is YDEGEE. V was clipped by 4 bases and J by 6 bases, with 15 bases between them. CDR3 amino acids: CASSQRGSRDTQYF. CDR3 DNA sequence: TGTGCCAGCAGCCAGAGAGGGTCTCGGGATACGCAGTATTTT. The full variable domain, completed using reference TRBV5-8 and TRBJ2-3, is EAGVTQSPTHLIKTRGQQATLRCSPISGHTSVYWYQQALGLGLQFLLWYDEGEERNRGNFPPRFSGRQFPNYSSELNVNALELEDSALYLCASSQRGSRDTQYFGPGTRLTVL.

Notes on this clonotype: A read error may be the cause here, since a much bigger clone is one base away. The gene calls are TRBV7-2 and TRBJ1-5; weak D call: TRBD1 (5 bases). Germline V gene data show CDR1 as SGHTA and CDR2 as FQGNSA. This CDR3 is built from 14 residues. The CDR3 nucleotides read TGCGCCAGCAGCTTGTGGGGGGGGAGTCAGCCCCAGCATTTT. Translated, it gives CASSLWGGSQPQHF.

This clonotype was seen at least ten times. The J gene is TRBJ1-1, the V gene TRBV3-1; 8 bases match TRBD1. Germline assignment: CDR1 LGHDT and CDR2 YNNKEL (reference sequence). The V and J ends lost 5 bases and 1 base, in that order; junction bases with no gene match: 6. The CDR3 consists of 15 residues. CDR3: CASSARGQGNTEAFF. The CDR3 DNA is TGTGCCAGCAGCGCGCGCGGACAGGGGAACACTGAAGCTTTCTTT.

The chain couples TRBV29-1 to TRBJ2-2, with D tentatively TRBD1 (6 bases). Germline lookup yields CDR1 SQVTM and CDR2 ANQGSEA. Deletions cut 6 bases from V and 1 base from J, with 12 bases between. The CDR3 is made up of 14 amino acids. CDR3 DNA sequence: TGCAGCGTGAGGACAGAGGTGAACACCGGGGAGCTGTTTTTT. Its translation is CSVRTEVNTGELFF.

This clonotype appeared once. The gene calls are TRBV11-2 and TRBJ2-5; 12 bases line up with TRBD1. Germline-derived CDR1 and CDR2 are SGHAT and FQNNGV. Losses at the gene ends were 1 base for V and 5 bases for J; bases not matched to a gene: 5. This CDR3 is built from 16 residues. CDR3 residues: CASSLGTGTGGETQYF. DNA of the CDR3: TGTGCCAGCAGCTTAGGTACCGGGACAGGGGGCGAGACCCAGTACTTC.

The gene calls are TRBV9 and TRBJ2-2; 13 nucleotides match TRBD2. Trimming took 3 bases from V and 2 from J; bases not matched to a gene: 7. Per germline, CDR1 SGDLS and CDR2 YYNGEE. The CDR3 totals 18 residues. DNA of the CDR3: TGTGCCAGCAGCGGAAGGGGACTAGCGGGGCCTAACACCGGGGAGCTGTTTTTT. Protein product: CASSGRGLAGPNTGELFF. Full variable domain (rest looked up from reference TRBV9 and TRBJ2-2): DSGVTQTPKHLITATGQRVTLRCSPRSGDLSVYWYQQSLDQGLQFLIQYYNGEERAKGNILERFSAQQFPDLHSELNLSSLELGDSALYFCASSGRGLAGPNTGELFFGEGSRLTVL.